This T cell receptor (beta chain) appears in the sequencing data of a study of T-cell memory formation after mild COVID-19. About the research overall: The TCR clusters were mostly specific to one donor.

In its sample, this clonotype was seen once. Its specificity is unknown. General study findings and limits: In pre-infection memory, a portion of responding clones appeared, which suggested that cross-reactive memory joined.

TCRdb used MiXCR to reprocess the 5' RACE reads, holding one entry per CDR3 protein. The sample has about 250,000 distinct CDR3 sequences; 15% are singletons. V was shortened by 5 bases and J by 3 bases, with 19 bases between the two germline ends. Per the germline V gene, CDR1 is DFQATT and CDR2 is SNEGSKA (reference sequence). The CDR3 consists of 15 residues. The genes are TRBV20-1 and TRBJ1-1; D is perhaps TRBD1 (5 bases). This clonotype was obtained from an adult woman who had mild COVID-19 (a few samples of this study predate the infection). Cell type and time point are not known. Sequencing was carried out using PBMCs or a T cell subset sorted from them (not recorded which). In DNA, the CDR3 is TGCAGTGCTCGAAGAGCGCCGGGGGTTTACACTGAAGCTTTCTTT. Its translation: CSARRAPGVYTEAFF.